The 6 T cell receptor beta chains reported below all come from one sample, sequenced in a study of shared clonotypes between healthy human individuals. Using immunoSEQ multiplex PCR, the repertoire was profiled, and TCRdb retains in-frame clones only, with some absent. The sample has some 2,500,000 clones, around 93% seen once. Sequenced input: naive CD4+ T cells from PBMCs. Specified subset: CD45RA+ positively selected. These receptors all stem from a man aged 18 to 30 in good health. Some clones in this sample may be carry-over from other donors' samples.

The V call is TRBV9, the J call TRBJ1-5, with 9 positions matching TRBD1. The germline V gene has CDR1 SGDLS and CDR2 YYNGEE. Unmatched junction bases numbered 3, after V lost 7 bases and J lost 1 base. The CDR3 loop spans 14 amino acids. This CDR3 is CASGTGTSNQPQHF. The CDR3 coding sequence is TGTGCCAGCGGGACAGGGACGAGCAATCAGCCCCAGCATTTT. The entire variable domain, with the rest obtained from reference TRBV9 and TRBJ1-5, is as follows: DSGVTQTPKHLITATGQRVTLRCSPRSGDLSVYWYQQSLDQGLQFLIQYYNGEERAKGNILERFSAQQFPDLHSELNLSSLELGDSALYFCASGTGTSNQPQHFGDGTRLSIL.

The V gene is TRBV25-1, the J gene TRBJ2-3, with TRBD2 matching over 15 bases. Germline loops: CDR1 MGHDK, CDR2 SYGVNS. CDR3 size: 16 residues. V was clipped by 5 bases and J by 4 bases; unmatched bases: 4. DNA for the CDR3: TGTGCCAGCAGTCTCGGACTAGCGGGAGGGGCAGATACGCAGTATTTT. Encoded protein: CASSLGLAGGADTQYF.

This clone showed up just a few times. The chain recombines TRBV4-1 with TRBJ1-1; 7 bases match TRBD1. Per germline, CDR1 MGHRA and CDR2 YSYEKL. The CDR3 has 14 residues. The junction had 8 bases not matched to a gene; V was cut back by 4 bases and J by 6 bases. CDR3 coding DNA: TGCGCCAGCAGCCGCCGAATTGGACAGGCTGAAGCTTTCTTT. It encodes CASSRRIGQAEAFF.

The V gene is TRBV29-1, the J gene TRBJ2-1; TRBD2 matches 9 bases. Germline V gives CDR1 SQVTM, CDR2 ANQGSEA. V was clipped by 5 bases and J by 1 base; unmatched bases: 9. This CDR3 is 16 amino acids long. The CDR3 is CSVPRLAGRSYNEQFF. CDR3 sequence (DNA): TGCAGCGTTCCACGTCTAGCGGGACGGTCCTACAATGAGCAGTTCTTC.

The chain has TRBV5-1 and TRBJ2-7; 14 bases are a match to TRBD2. The CDR3 has 19 residues. Germline trimming cut 4 bases from V and 3 bases from J; bases unmatched to any gene: 15. The germline V gene encodes CDR1 SGHRS and CDR2 YFSETQ. CDR3 DNA sequence: TGCGCCAGCAGCCTGCCGGCCGGGACTAGCGGGAGAGGGTACTACGAGCAGTACTTC. Translated: CASSLPAGTSGRGYYEQYF.

J is TRBJ2-7 and V is TRBV4-1; 7 nucleotides agree with TRBD2. Germline V gene lookup returns CDR1 MGHRA and CDR2 YSYEKL. The CDR3 runs 17 residues. V shed 1 base and J 2 bases; nucleotides not matched to a gene: 11. The CDR3 here is CASSQGREGPLTYEQYF. CDR3 DNA: TGCGCCAGCAGCCAAGGTAGGGAGGGACCCCTAACCTACGAGCAGTACTTC.